Sequencing of this TCR beta chain was carried out in a study of blood T cell repertoires in COVID-19. The overall study: In each case, the material was cDNA or gDNA derived from T cells, B-cell-depleted T cells, or PBMCs.

Per the authors' pipeline: Using reference gene primer amplification, nucleated cell counts were estimated. Some clones are missing from TCRdb's copy, which holds only in-frame ones; the method was immunoSEQ multiplex PCR. The V and J calls and the clone size are those of that table, but D and trimming were determined from the DNA. The table records about 90,000 clones, 76% of them present only once. The sample holds a few counts of this clone. The CDR3 has 15 residues. V lost 5 bases, J lost 2 bases, and 12 bases lay in between. CDR1 and CDR2 (germline): MDHEN, SYDVKM. The chain joins TRBV28 to TRBJ1-4; D possibly corresponds to TRBD1 (6 bases). The clonotype was recovered from a man between 65 and 79 years old with acute or convalescent COVID-19. The sequencing input was peripheral blood. In nucleotides, the CDR3 is TGTGCCAGCAGTAGCTGGGGGCAGACTAATGAAAAACTGTTTTTT. Residues: CASSSWGQTNEKLFF.